This T cell receptor beta chain emerged from a study of identical twins. The table lists this clonotype with a few counts. There are 14 residues in the CDR3. Trimming removed 4 bases from V and 8 bases from J, with 12 bases in between. Germline CDR1 and CDR2: LNHDA and SQIVND (reference sequence). TCRdb re-called the 5' RACE reads with MiXCR, one entry per CDR3 protein. The sample consists of just over 500,000 distinct CDR3 sequences, 22% of them appearing once. The data also belong to a second study, concerning T cells expressing NK-cell markers.

The sequenced sample consisted of CD4+ T cells sorted from blood. This receptor was obtained from a woman in her late teens or twenties in good health. V and J are TRBV19 and TRBJ1-6; unclear D gene. The CDR3 region is CASSTDWNDSPLHF. The CDR3 nucleotides read TGTGCCAGTAGTACCGACTGGAACGATTCACCCCTCCACTTT.